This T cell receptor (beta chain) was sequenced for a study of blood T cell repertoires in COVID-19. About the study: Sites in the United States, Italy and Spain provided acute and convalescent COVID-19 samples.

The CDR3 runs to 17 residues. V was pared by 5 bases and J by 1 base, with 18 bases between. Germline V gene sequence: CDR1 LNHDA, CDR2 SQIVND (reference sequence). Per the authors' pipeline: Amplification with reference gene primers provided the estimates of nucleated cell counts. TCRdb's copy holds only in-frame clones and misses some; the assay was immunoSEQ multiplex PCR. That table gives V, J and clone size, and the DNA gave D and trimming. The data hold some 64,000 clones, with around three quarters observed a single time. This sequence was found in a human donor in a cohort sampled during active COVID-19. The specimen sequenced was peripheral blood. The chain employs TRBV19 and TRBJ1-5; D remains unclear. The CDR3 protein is CASSPPGSWGSNQPQHF. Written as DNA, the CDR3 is TGTGCCAGTAGTCCGCCGGGGTCTTGGGGAAGCAATCAGCCCCAGCATTTT.